The T cell receptor (beta chain) described here comes from a study of cytomegalovirus exposure and HLA in healthy donors. Turning to this clone: One junction end does not reproduce the germline sequence, and a read error may be involved.

This CDR3 has 14 amino acids. Germline-derived CDR1 and CDR2 are MNHEY and SMNVEV (reference sequence). Primers: 60 Vbeta forward and 13 Jbeta reverse. Only in-frame clones appear in the TCRdb table, and some are missing; sequencing was by immunoSEQ multiplex PCR. The sample gives 95,000 to 150,000 clones, 77% of which show up once; less than 6% is in the top ten. Sequencing used PBMCs. The J gene is TRBJ2-6, the V gene TRBV27; tentative D call: TRBD1 (5 bases). The sequence came from a man between 18 and 35 years old in good health and CMV-seropositive. CDR3 region: CASRGDSGANGLTF. The CDR3 nucleotides read TGTGCCAGCAGAGGCGACTCTGGGGCCAACGGCCTGACTTTC.